This entry concerns a single T cell receptor beta chain. The antigen remains undetermined. In the naive CD8 group, cells lacked CD45RO and were positively selected for CCR7, so terminally differentiated effector memory CD45RA+ cells were left out. CDR1 and CDR2 from the germline V gene are SGDLS and YYNGEE. V dropped 3 bases and J dropped 1 base, with 7 bases sitting between them. The CDR3 contains 14 residues. Genomic DNA from each subset was divided evenly over several immunoSEQ plates. TCRdb keeps only in-frame clones here, not all; method: immunoSEQ multiplex PCR. The data contain around 2,100,000 clones, 85% to 95% of them singletons. This record belongs to a study of shared clonotypes between healthy human individuals. Study as a whole: Each donor's CD4 naive and CD4 memory cells filled three plates apiece, CD8 naive two, and CD8 memory one.

Broader study findings: Only blood underwent sampling, and tissue repertoires likely differ. Naive subsets typically showed greater estimated richness than memory subsets.

The receptor was isolated from a man aged 18 to 29 in good health. Material: naive CD8+ T cells sorted from blood. The rearrangement joins TRBV9 to TRBJ2-2; D remains unclear. The CDR3 region is CASSAGLNTGELFF. CDR3 nucleotides: TGTGCCAGCAGCGCCGGGCTGAACACCGGGGAGCTGTTTTTT.